Reported below is one TCR beta chain. Its antigen is unknown. The conserved closing phenylalanine or tryptophan is absent in this CDR3, likely reflecting a read error. Because the CDR3's place on the DNA is in doubt, the DNA is left out and the CDR3 is given as listed by TCRdb. The library was prepared using multiplex PCR. These reads were obtained on an Illumina HiSeq 2500. TCRbeta libraries were built by three rounds of nested PCR using primers (Table S4), following protocols modified from ARM-PCR. PCR products of 200-500 bp were gel-excised and purified with the QIAquick gel extraction kit before sequencing. Concerning the study's data processing: Reads were cleaned using Trimmomatic, were merged into complete CDR3 sequences using FLASH, and were assigned to V(D)J germline segments using MiTCR. VDJtools was used to compute clonal diversity as the inverse Simpson's index. In-frame sequences without a premature stop codon were defined as productive reads. The public sequencing data were trimmed at Q25 with fastp and processed into clonotypes with MiXCR by TCRdb, which kept only in-frame beta chains. When rows share a CDR3 protein, they turn into one entry using the most common DNA and genes. These V and J calls are TCRdb output, not the study's own analysis. The sample yields 120,000 to 150,000 distinct CDR3 sequences; around 66% were counted once. 15% to 20% of the sample goes to the ten largest clones.

This entry is derived from a study of tumor and adjacent non-tumor tissue in lung cancer (dated by TCRdb to the late 2010s). For the wider study: Of the cohort, 12 patients had adenocarcinoma, 2 had squamous cell carcinoma and 1 had small cell lung cancer. The roughly 15 patients were aged roughly 30 to 85 years, included about ten men and 5 women, and had TNM stage I to III disease. Sequencing generated a total of roughly 130 million productive TCRbeta reads, averaging about 4.2 million reads per sample. Bulk TCRbeta repertoires were compared between lung tumor tissue and matched distant non-tumor lung tissue obtained from over 13 lung cancer patients. For each patient, one tumor sample and one normal lung sample were taken, giving a few dozen paired specimens that underwent TCRbeta CDR3 sequencing.

Beyond this particular receptor, the publication reports: Only around 15 patients were included in the cohort, and the need for larger samples and more detailed clinical data was noted by the authors. Because peripheral blood was not sequenced, the blood TCRbeta repertoires of the lung cancer patients in the study went unexamined. The top 100 clones made up a significantly larger cumulative share of the repertoire in normal lung than in tumor tissue. Significantly higher TCR diversity (inverse Simpson) was observed in tumor tissue than in normal lung tissue (around 450 vs 150, P = 0.0075, Mann-Whitney U test). Neither the sequencing platform nor unique molecular identifiers are named or mentioned anywhere in the methods. Significantly higher TCR diversity was found in younger patients, and higher tumor TCR diversity was associated with shorter overall and disease-free survival.

In the germline V gene, CDR1 corresponds to SGHAT and CDR2 to FQNNGV. Including both end residues, the CDR3 is 12 amino acids long. RNA was extracted from bulk unsorted tissue and checked for quality with a NanoDrop ND-1000 and an Agilent 2100. All donors had newly diagnosed lung cancer, had not received prior chemotherapy, and were admitted for thoracic surgery in China between August and November 2014. The study excluded patients who had received radiotherapy or chemotherapy before or who had another cancer at the same time. Pieces of surgical tissue measuring about 1-2.1 cm3 were kept in RNAlater solution and held at -80 degrees C until needed.

Sequenced: lung tumor tissue. This receptor was identified in a man aged 60 to 69 with small cell lung cancer. Recombination linked TRBV11-2 to TRBJ2-7; TRBD2 is the table's D call, not checked against the DNA. The CDR3 protein is CASSSTLGEQHL.